Each of the 26 T cell receptor beta chains below was sequenced from the same sample in a study of T cells in Graves' hyperthyroidism and ophthalmopathy. Amplification of TCR beta CDR3 regions used RNA as the template. The study used the HTBI primer set for a first-round RT-PCR of the TCR CDR3. TCRdb recomputed calls from the multiplex PCR reads with MiXCR, one row per CDR3 protein. The sample lists approximately 590,000 distinct CDR3 sequences, 46% seen once, with roughly 8.2% in the top ten. Source material: peripheral blood or thyroid tissue (not recorded which). These receptors were taken from a woman between 18 and 29 years old with Graves' hyperthyroidism.

This clonotype appeared a few times. This chain links TRBV7-3 with TRBJ1-2; no clear D gene. The V and J ends lost 2 bases and 2 bases respectively, with 9 bases between them. Per the germline V gene, CDR1 is SGHTA and CDR2 is FQGTGA. There are 14 residues in the CDR3. CDR3 DNA sequence: TGTGCCAGCAGCTTATCAGCAGAAAACTATGGCTACACCTTC. It encodes CASSLSAENYGYTF.

The chain employs TRBV29-1 and TRBJ1-2; TRBD1 agrees at 7 bases. This CDR3 region has 14 residues. The V gene's germline CDR1 is SQVTM and CDR2 ANQGSEA. The ends lost 7 bases at V and 1 base at J; junction bases unmatched: 9. CDR3 sequence: CSAAGTASNYGYTF. In DNA form, the CDR3 reads TGCAGCGCAGCCGGGACAGCGAGTAACTATGGCTACACCTTC. The full variable domain, with the rest looked up from reference TRBV29-1 and TRBJ1-2, is SAVISQKPSRDICQRGTSLTIQCQVDSQVTMMFWYRQQPGQSLTLIATANQGSEATYESGFVIDKFPISRPNLTFSTLTVSNMSPEDSSIYLCSAAGTASNYGYTFGSGTRLTVV.

There are many counts of this clonotype. V is TRBV29-1 and J is TRBJ1-2; TRBD1 agrees at 7 bases. J was trimmed by 6 bases and V by 0 bases; bases with no gene match: 10. This CDR3 is built from 15 residues. The germline CDR1 and CDR2 sequences are SQVTM and ANQGSEA. The CDR3: CSVEDIGGEGDGYTF. The CDR3 bases are TGCAGCGTTGAAGATATAGGGGGCGAGGGAGATGGCTACACCTTC. Full variable domain (remainder filled in from reference TRBV29-1 and TRBJ1-2): SAVISQKPSRDICQRGTSLTIQCQVDSQVTMMFWYRQQPGQSLTLIATANQGSEATYESGFVIDKFPISRPNLTFSTLTVSNMSPEDSSIYLCSVEDIGGEGDGYTFGSGTRLTVV.

This clonotype has a handful of counts. The rearrangement uses TRBV7-3 and TRBJ1-1; no definite D call. CDR1 SGHTA and CDR2 FQGTGA come from the germline V gene. The V end was cut by 5 bases, the J end by 0 bases, with 10 bases between. This CDR3 is built from 14 residues. CDR3 nucleotide sequence: TGTGCCAGCAGCCCCTACGAGGTGAACACTGAAGCTTTCTTT. Protein product: CASSPYEVNTEAFF.

V gene TRBV5-6 combines with J gene TRBJ1-1; 7 nucleotides agree with TRBD1. Looked up from germline, CDR1 is SGHDT and CDR2 is YYEEEE. Trimming cost V 4 bases and J 4 bases; bases outside gene matches: 7. CDR3 size: 14 residues. CDR3 region: CASSPVQGGTEAFF. CDR3 DNA: TGTGCCAGCAGCCCCGTCCAGGGGGGCACTGAAGCTTTCTTT.

This clonotype has ten or more counts. The chain couples TRBV6-5 to TRBJ1-6; 7 positions match TRBD1. Trimming cost V 7 bases and J 10 bases; bases outside gene matches: 13. The V gene's germline CDR1 is MNHEY and CDR2 SVGAGI. CDR3 size: 15 residues. CDR3 protein: CASTQGQALTSPLHF. The CDR3 DNA is TGTGCCAGCACGCAAGGACAGGCCCTAACCTCACCCCTCCACTTT.

This sequence joins TRBV7-2 and TRBJ2-7, with D maybe TRBD2 (8 bases). The CDR3 length is 14 residues. Germline V gene lookup returns CDR1 SGHTA and CDR2 FQGNSA. V was clipped by 9 bases and J by 4 bases, with 19 bases between them. The CDR3 loop is CASSAGGTSYEQYF. CDR3 coding DNA: TGTGCCAGTTCAGCAGGGGGGACTAGTTACGAGCAGTACTTC.

J is TRBJ1-6 and V is TRBV25-1; unclear D gene. CDR1 and CDR2 from the germline V gene are MGHDK and SYGVNS. Trimming shortened V by 8 bases and J by 5 bases, and 13 bases separated the two germline ends. CDR3 size: 14 residues. In DNA, the CDR3 is TGTGCCAGCTCGCTGACGGAAAATAATTCACCCCTCCACTTT. Translating gives CASSLTENNSPLHF.

This clonotype was detected only a few times. J is TRBJ2-7 and V is TRBV4-1; D might be TRBD2 (5 bases). Trimming pared 3 bases from V and 2 bases from J, leaving 8 bases between. Germline V gene sequence: CDR1 MGHRA, CDR2 YSYEKL. The CDR3 spans 13 residues. The CDR3 DNA follows: TGCGCCAGCAGCCACTCCGGGACCTACGAGCAGTACTTC. Translated: CASSHSGTYEQYF.

This chain uses TRBV2 with TRBJ1-1; D call uncertain. CDR3 length: 11 amino acids. Germline CDR1 SNHLY, CDR2 FYNNEI. With 8 bases removed from V and 5 bases from J, the gap between germline ends came to 9 bases. CDR3 loop: CASFGETEAFF. The CDR3 DNA sequence: TGTGCCAGCTTCGGGGAAACTGAAGCTTTCTTT.

The rearrangement uses TRBV7-9 and TRBJ1-2; 9 bases are shared with TRBD1. The V gene's germline CDR1 is SEHNR and CDR2 FQNEAQ (reference sequence). V lost 2 bases to trimming and J lost 2 bases; unmatched junction nucleotides: 6. The CDR3 runs 16 residues. The CDR3 is CASSLSDRGKNYGYTF. The CDR3 bases are TGTGCCAGCAGCTTATCGGACAGGGGCAAGAACTATGGCTACACCTTC.

V usage is TRBV19 and J usage is TRBJ2-2; no reliable D call. Looked up from germline, CDR1 is LNHDA and CDR2 is SQIVND (reference sequence). The CDR3 contains 12 residues. Trimming removed 7 bases from V and 6 bases from J, with 9 bases in between. The CDR3, as DNA: TGTGCCAGTAATGGCAGTCCCGGGGAGCTGTTTTTT. Translation gives CASNGSPGELFF. The full variable domain, its missing parts supplied by reference TRBV19 and TRBJ2-2, is DGGITQSPKYLFRKEGQNVTLSCEQNLNHDAMYWYRQDPGQGLRLIYYSQIVNDFQKGDIAEGYSVSREKKESFPLTVTSAQKNPTAFYLCASNGSPGELFFGEGSRLTVL.

At least ten counts were recorded for this clonotype. The chain combines TRBV19 with TRBJ1-6; 7 positions match TRBD1. The CDR3 is 14 residues long. The germline V gene encodes CDR1 LNHDA and CDR2 SQIVND (reference sequence). V lost 4 bases and J lost 10; bases outside the gene matches: 7. The CDR3: CASSSAGGTSPLHF. The CDR3 DNA reads as TGTGCCAGTAGTAGCGCAGGGGGGACCTCACCCCTCCACTTT.

This clonotype has only one observation. This chain joins TRBV29-1 and TRBJ1-4; tentatively, D is TRBD1 (5 bases). CDR1 SQVTM and CDR2 ANQGSEA come from the germline V gene. The ends were cut back, 4 bases at V and 7 bases at J, with 16 bases in the middle. The CDR3 length is 14 residues. CDR3 nucleotides: TGCAGCGTTGGCAGGGTGGGGGAGGGTGAAAAACTGTTTTTT. Protein sequence: CSVGRVGEGEKLFF.

This clonotype was counted only a few times. Its ends do not fully match the called genes, so a read error is possible. The genes are TRBV11-2 and TRBJ2-5, with TRBD1 identical over 9 bases. This CDR3 has 16 residues. Germline V lookup: CDR1 SGHAT, CDR2 FQNNGV. In DNA form, the CDR3 reads TGCGCCAGCAGCCACCAGGACAGGGGAGGATCAGAGACCCAGTACTTC. It specifies CASSHQDRGGSETQYF.

In this sample, this clonotype turned up many times. This chain links TRBV24-1 with TRBJ2-5; 7 bases agree with TRBD2. V lost 4 bases to trimming and J lost 5 bases; unmatched junction nucleotides: 6. The V gene's germline CDR1 is KGHDR and CDR2 SFDVKD. The length of the CDR3 is 14 residues. The CDR3 DNA reads as TGTGCCACCAGTGACCCTGGACTAGAGGAGACCCAGTACTTC. This codes for CATSDPGLEETQYF.

This sequence joins TRBV7-3 and TRBJ1-5; 7 nucleotides match TRBD1. Trimming cost V 5 bases and J 2 bases; bases outside gene matches: 6. Germline V gives CDR1 SGHTA, CDR2 FQGTGA. CDR3 size: 15 residues. The CDR3, as DNA: TGTGCCAGCAGCCAAGACAGGGTCGGCAATCAGCCCCAGCATTTT. Translation gives CASSQDRVGNQPQHF.

This clonotype has more than one count but fewer than ten. This chain uses TRBV15 with TRBJ2-3; no firm D call. This CDR3 contains 15 residues. Germline V gives CDR1 LNHNV, CDR2 YYDKDF (reference sequence). V dropped 2 bases and J dropped 1 base, with 10 bases sitting between them. CDR3 residues: CATSRTTWRTDTQYF. The CDR3, as DNA: TGTGCCACCAGCAGAACGACCTGGCGCACAGATACGCAGTATTTT. Full variable domain (remainder filled in from reference TRBV15 and TRBJ2-3): DAMVIQNPRYQVTQFGKPVTLSCSQTLNHNVMYWYQQKSSQAPKLLFHYYDKDFNNEADTPDNFQSRRPNTSFCFLDIRSPGLGDTAMYLCATSRTTWRTDTQYFGPGTRLTVL.

This clonotype has ten or more counts. The genes are TRBV12-3 or TRBV12-4 and TRBJ1-2; tentatively, D is TRBD1 (5 bases). The CDR3 has 14 residues. The V end lost 6 bases, the J end lost 7 bases, and 18 bases lay between the germline ends. The CDR3 DNA follows: TGTGCCAGCAGCGGGGGAAGCGGTGAGCGTGGCTACACCTTC. Amino acid sequence: CASSGGSGERGYTF.

The chain links TRBV20-1 to TRBJ1-3; D not certain. This CDR3 has 15 residues. From germline, CDR1 is DFQATT and CDR2 SNEGSKA (reference sequence). Trimming removed 3 bases at V and 0 bases at J, with 12 bases between. For the CDR3, the DNA is TGCAGTGCTAGGCAAAACAGCTACTCTGGAAACACCATATATTTT. Translation gives CSARQNSYSGNTIYF.

This rearrangement joins TRBV11-2 to TRBJ1-5; a weak D match, TRBD1 (5 bases). V lost 6 bases and J 7 bases, leaving 19 bases between the germline ends. There are 15 residues in the CDR3. Per germline, CDR1 SGHAT and CDR2 FQNNGV. This chain's CDR3 is CASSPFPPGRQPQHF. CDR3 nucleotide sequence: TGTGCCAGCAGTCCCTTCCCCCCAGGGCGCCAGCCCCAGCATTTT.

There are a few counts of this clonotype. This chain connects TRBV29-1 to TRBJ2-7; D is possibly TRBD2 (5 bases). Trimming took off 4 bases at V and 0 bases at J, with 10 bases between the two ends. Germline assignment: CDR1 SQVTM and CDR2 ANQGSEA. The CDR3 is made up of 13 amino acids. The CDR3 DNA sequence: TGCAGCGTTGCCGTACTAGGCTCCTACGAGCAGTACTTC. Its translation: CSVAVLGSYEQYF.

This clonotype has more than one count but fewer than ten. V and J are TRBV7-9 and TRBJ1-1; a weak D match, TRBD1 (6 bases). The CDR3 covers 14 residues. Germline loops: CDR1 SEHNR, CDR2 FQNEAQ (reference sequence). V was clipped by 2 bases and J by 5 bases, with 12 bases between them. CDR3 sequence: CASSLYRGRTEAFF. The CDR3 coding sequence is TGTGCCAGCAGCTTATACCGGGGGCGGACTGAAGCTTTCTTT. Filled out from reference TRBV7-9 and TRBJ1-1, the complete variable domain reads DTGVSQNPRHKITKRGQNVTFRCDPISEHNRLYWYRQTLGQGPEFLTYFQNEAQLEKSRLLSDRFSAERPKGSFSTLEIQRTEQGDSAMYLCASSLYRGRTEAFFGQGTRLTVV.

V usage is TRBV9 and J usage is TRBJ1-1; D is possibly TRBD1 (5 bases). Germline V CDR1 and CDR2: SGDLS, YYNGEE. Trimming cost V 0 bases and J 7 bases, with 16 bases left between them. The CDR3 runs 15 residues. The CDR3 DNA follows: TGTGCCAGCAGCGTAGAGGGACGCACGATAGATGAAGCTTTCTTT. Its protein is CASSVEGRTIDEAFF.

V and J are TRBV13 and TRBJ1-1, with a tentative D call TRBD1 (6 bases). V was pared by 6 bases and J by 5 bases, with 16 bases between. This CDR3 is 14 amino acids long. Germline assignment: CDR1 PRHDT and CDR2 FYEKMQ (reference sequence). CDR3 amino acids: CASRQQGRGTEAFF. In DNA form, the CDR3 reads TGTGCCAGCAGACAGCAGGGGCGCGGGACTGAAGCTTTCTTT.

The chain employs TRBV7-9 and TRBJ1-2; D remains ambiguous. V lost 3 bases and J lost 0, with 11 bases in between. The germline V gene has CDR1 SEHNR and CDR2 FQNEAQ (reference sequence). The CDR3 contains 15 residues. The CDR3 protein is CASSLRHEPNYGYTF. The CDR3 bases are TGTGCCAGCAGCTTGCGACACGAGCCTAACTATGGCTACACCTTC. Full variable domain (remainder filled in from reference TRBV7-9 and TRBJ1-2): DTGVSQNPRHKITKRGQNVTFRCDPISEHNRLYWYRQTLGQGPEFLTYFQNEAQLEKSRLLSDRFSAERPKGSFSTLEIQRTEQGDSAMYLCASSLRHEPNYGYTFGSGTRLTVV.